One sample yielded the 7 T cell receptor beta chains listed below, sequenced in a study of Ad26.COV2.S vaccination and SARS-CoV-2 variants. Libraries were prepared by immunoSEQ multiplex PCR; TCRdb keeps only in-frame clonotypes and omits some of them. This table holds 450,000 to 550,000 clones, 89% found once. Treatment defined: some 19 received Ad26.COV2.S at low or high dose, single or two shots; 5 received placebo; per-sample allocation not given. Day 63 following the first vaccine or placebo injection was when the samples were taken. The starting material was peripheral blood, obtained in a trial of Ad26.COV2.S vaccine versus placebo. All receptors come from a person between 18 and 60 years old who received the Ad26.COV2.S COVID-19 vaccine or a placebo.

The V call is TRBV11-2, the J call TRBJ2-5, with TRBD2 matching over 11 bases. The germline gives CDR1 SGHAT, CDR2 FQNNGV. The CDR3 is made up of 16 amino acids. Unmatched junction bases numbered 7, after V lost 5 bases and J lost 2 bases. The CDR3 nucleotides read TGTGCCAGCAGCCAGAGACTAGCGGGGTTGCAAGAGACCCAGTACTTC. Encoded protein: CASSQRLAGLQETQYF.

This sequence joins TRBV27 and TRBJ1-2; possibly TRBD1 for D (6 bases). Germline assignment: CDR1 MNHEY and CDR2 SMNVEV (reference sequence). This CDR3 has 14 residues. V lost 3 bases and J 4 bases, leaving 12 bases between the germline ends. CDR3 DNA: TGTGCCAGCAGTTTTTGGGGACAAAGCTATGGCTACACCTTC. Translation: CASSFWGQSYGYTF.

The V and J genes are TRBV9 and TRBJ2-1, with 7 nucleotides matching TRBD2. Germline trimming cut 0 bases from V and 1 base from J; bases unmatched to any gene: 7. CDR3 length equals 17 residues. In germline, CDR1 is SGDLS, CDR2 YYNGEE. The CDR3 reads CASSVAYTSASYNEQFF. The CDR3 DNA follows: TGTGCCAGCAGCGTAGCTTACACTAGCGCATCCTACAATGAGCAGTTCTTC.

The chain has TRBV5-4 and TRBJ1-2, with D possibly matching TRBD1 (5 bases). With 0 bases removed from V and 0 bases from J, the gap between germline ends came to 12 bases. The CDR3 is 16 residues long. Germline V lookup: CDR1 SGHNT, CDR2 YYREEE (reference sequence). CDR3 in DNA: TGTGCCAGCAGCTTGGGGGGCACACGAACTAACTATGGCTACACCTTC. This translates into CASSLGGTRTNYGYTF.

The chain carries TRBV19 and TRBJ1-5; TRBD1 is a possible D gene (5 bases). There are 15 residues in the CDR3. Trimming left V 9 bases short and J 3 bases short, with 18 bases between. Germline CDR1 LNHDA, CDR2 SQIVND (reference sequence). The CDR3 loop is CASLAPGFANQPQHF. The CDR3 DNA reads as TGTGCCAGCCTTGCGCCAGGGTTTGCCAATCAGCCCCAGCATTTT.

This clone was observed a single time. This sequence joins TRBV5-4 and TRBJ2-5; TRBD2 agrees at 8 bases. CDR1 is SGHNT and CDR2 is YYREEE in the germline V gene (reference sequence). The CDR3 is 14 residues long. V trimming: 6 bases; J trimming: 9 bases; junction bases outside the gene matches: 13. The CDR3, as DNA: TGTGCCAGCAACCCGGGGGGGGATTACCGGCCCCAGTACTTC. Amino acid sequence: CASNPGGDYRPQYF.

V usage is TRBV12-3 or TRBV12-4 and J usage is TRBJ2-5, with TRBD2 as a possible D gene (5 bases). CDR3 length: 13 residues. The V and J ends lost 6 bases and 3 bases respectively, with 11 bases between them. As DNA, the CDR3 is TGTGCCAGCAGACTAACCGGGGAAGAGACCCAGTACTTC. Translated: CASRLTGEETQYF.